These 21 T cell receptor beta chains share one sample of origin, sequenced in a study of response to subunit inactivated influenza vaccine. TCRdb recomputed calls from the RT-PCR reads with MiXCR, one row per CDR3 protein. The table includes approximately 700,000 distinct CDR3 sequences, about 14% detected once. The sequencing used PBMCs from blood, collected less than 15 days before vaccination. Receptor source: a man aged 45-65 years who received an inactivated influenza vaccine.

CDR3 protein: CSARYGAEAFF. DNA of the CDR3: TGCAGTGCTAGGTATGGCGCTGAAGCTTTCTTT. This sequence joins TRBV20-1 and TRBJ1-1; D not certain. This CDR3 is 11 amino acids long. Germline V CDR1 and CDR2: DFQATT, SNEGSKA (reference sequence). Trimming removed 3 bases from V and 6 bases from J, with 8 bases in between.

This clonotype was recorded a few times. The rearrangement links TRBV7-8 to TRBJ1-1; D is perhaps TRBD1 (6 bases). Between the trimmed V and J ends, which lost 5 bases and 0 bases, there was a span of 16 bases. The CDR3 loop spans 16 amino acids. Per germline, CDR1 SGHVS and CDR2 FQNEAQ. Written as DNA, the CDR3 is TGTGCCAGCAGCCCAAGAGGACAGCACATGAACACTGAAGCTTTCTTT. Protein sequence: CASSPRGQHMNTEAFF. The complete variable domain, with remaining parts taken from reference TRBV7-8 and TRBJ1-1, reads GAGVSQSPRYKVAKRGQDVALRCDPISGHVSLFWYQQALGQGPEFLTYFQNEAQLDKSGLPSDRFFAERPEGSVSTLKIQRTQQEDSAVYLCASSPRGQHMNTEAFFGQGTRLTVV.

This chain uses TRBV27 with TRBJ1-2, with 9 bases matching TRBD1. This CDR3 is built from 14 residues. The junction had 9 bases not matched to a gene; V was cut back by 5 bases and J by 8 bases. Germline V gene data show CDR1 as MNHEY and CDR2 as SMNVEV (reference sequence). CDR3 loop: CASSAPGTGYGYTF. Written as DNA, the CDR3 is TGTGCCAGCAGTGCGCCCGGGACAGGGTACGGCTACACCTTC.

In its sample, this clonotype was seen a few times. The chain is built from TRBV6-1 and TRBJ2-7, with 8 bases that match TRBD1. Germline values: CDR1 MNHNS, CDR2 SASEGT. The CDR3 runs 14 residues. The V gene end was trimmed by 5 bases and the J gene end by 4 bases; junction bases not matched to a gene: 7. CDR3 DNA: TGTGCCAGCAGTCGACACGGGACAGGTTACGAGCAGTACTTC. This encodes CASSRHGTGYEQYF.

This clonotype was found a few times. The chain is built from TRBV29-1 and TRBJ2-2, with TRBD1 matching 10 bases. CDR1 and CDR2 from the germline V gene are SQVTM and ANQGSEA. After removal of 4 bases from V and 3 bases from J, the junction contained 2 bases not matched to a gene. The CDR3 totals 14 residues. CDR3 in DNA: TGCAGCGTTGCGGACAGGGGGGACACCGGGGAGCTGTTTTTT. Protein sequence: CSVADRGDTGELFF.

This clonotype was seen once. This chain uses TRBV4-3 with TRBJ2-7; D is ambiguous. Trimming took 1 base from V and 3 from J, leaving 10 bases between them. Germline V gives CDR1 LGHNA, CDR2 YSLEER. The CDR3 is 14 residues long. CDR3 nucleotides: TGCGCCAGCAGCCAAGGATCGGGCCACTACGAGCAGTACTTC. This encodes CASSQGSGHYEQYF.

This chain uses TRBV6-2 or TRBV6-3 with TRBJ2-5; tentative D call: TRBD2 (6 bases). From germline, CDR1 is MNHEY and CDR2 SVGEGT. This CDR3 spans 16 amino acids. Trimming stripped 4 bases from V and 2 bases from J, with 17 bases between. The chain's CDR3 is CASSSPRGGFQETQYF. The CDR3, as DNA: TGTGCCAGCAGTTCCCCTCGTGGAGGGTTTCAAGAGACCCAGTACTTC.

The CDR3 nucleotides read TGTGCCAGCAGTTACTCGCCCGCCCAGCGGAGGTTAGGAGATACGCAGTATTTT. Translating it yields CASSYSPAQRRLGDTQYF. V and J are TRBV6-5 and TRBJ2-3, with D perhaps matching TRBD2 (5 bases). Germline V gene data show CDR1 as MNHEY and CDR2 as SVGAGI. V lost 0 bases and J 5 bases, leaving 21 bases between the germline ends. CDR3 length: 18 amino acids.

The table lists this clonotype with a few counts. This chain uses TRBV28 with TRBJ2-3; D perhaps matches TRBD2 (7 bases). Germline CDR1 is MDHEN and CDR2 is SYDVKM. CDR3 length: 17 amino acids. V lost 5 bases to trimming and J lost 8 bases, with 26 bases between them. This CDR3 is CASSKRRLAGARGTQYF. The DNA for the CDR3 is TGTGCCAGCAGTAAACGTAGACTAGCAGGGGCTCGTGGTACGCAGTATTTT.

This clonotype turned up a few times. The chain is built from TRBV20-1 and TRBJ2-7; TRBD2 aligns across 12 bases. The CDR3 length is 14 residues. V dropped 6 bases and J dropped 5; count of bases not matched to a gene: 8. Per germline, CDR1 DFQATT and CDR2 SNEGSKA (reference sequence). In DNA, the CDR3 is TGCAGTGCCGATTATTGGACTAGCGGGAACGAGCAGTACTTC. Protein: CSADYWTSGNEQYF.

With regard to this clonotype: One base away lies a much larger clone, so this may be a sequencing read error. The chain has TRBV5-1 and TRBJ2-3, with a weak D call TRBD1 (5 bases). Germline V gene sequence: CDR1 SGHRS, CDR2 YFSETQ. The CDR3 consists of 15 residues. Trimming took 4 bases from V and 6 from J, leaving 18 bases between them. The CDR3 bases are TGCGCCAGCAGCCCTGGGGCGGAAACACATGATACGCAGTATTTT. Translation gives CASSPGAETHDTQYF.

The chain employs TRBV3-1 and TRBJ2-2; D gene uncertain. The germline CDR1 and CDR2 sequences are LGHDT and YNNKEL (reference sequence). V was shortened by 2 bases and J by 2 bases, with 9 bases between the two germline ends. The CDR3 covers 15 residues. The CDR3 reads CASSQIYTNTGELFF. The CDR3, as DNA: TGTGCCAGCAGCCAAATATACACAAACACCGGGGAGCTGTTTTTT.

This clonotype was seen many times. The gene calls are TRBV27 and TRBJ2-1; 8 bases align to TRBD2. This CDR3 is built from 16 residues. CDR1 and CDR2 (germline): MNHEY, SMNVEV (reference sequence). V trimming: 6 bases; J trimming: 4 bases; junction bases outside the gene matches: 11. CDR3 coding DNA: TGTGCCAGCAGACCCGATAGCGGGAAGCTATACAATGAGCAGTTCTTC. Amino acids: CASRPDSGKLYNEQFF.

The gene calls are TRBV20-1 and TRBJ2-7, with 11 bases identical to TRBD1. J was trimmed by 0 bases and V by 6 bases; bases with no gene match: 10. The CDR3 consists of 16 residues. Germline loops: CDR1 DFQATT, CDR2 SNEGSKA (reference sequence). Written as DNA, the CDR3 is TGCAGTGCCAAAAATACCGGGACAGGGGGCTCCTACGAGCAGTACTTC. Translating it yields CSAKNTGTGGSYEQYF.

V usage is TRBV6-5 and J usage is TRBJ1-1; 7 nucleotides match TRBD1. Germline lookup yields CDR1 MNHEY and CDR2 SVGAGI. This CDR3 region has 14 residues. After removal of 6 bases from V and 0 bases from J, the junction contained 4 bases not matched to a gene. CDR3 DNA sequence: TGTGCCAGCAGATTACAGGGGATGAACACTGAAGCTTTCTTT. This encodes CASRLQGMNTEAFF.

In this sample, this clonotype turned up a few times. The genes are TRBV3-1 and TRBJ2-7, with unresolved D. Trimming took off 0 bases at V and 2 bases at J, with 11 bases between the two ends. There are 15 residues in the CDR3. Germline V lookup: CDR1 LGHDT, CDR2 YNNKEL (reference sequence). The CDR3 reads CASSQEGLGPYEQYF. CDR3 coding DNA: TGTGCCAGCAGCCAAGAGGGTTTAGGACCCTACGAGCAGTACTTC.

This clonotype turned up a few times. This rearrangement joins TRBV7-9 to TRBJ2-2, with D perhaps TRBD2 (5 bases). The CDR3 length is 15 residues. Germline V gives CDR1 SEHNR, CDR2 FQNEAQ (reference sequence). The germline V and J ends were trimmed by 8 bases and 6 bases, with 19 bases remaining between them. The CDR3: CASCSPPGTSGELFF. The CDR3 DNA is TGTGCCAGCTGCTCTCCGCCGGGAACATCCGGGGAGCTGTTTTTT.

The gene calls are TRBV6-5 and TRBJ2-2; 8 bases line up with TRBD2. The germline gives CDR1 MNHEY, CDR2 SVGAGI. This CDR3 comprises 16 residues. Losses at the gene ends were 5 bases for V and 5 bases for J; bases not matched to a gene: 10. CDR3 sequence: CASSNPGTRGTGELFF. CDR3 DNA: TGTGCCAGCAGTAACCCCGGGACTAGAGGAACCGGGGAGCTGTTTTTT.

This CDR3 reads CASSFRENFEQYF. The CDR3 region has the DNA TGTGCCAGCAGCTTCCGGGAGAACTTCGAGCAGTACTTC. V usage is TRBV7-9 and J usage is TRBJ2-7, with D tentatively TRBD2 (6 bases). Germline V gene data show CDR1 as SEHNR and CDR2 as FQNEAQ (reference sequence). This CDR3 region has 13 residues. The V gene lost 3 bases and the J gene lost 6 bases, with 12 bases spanning the gap.

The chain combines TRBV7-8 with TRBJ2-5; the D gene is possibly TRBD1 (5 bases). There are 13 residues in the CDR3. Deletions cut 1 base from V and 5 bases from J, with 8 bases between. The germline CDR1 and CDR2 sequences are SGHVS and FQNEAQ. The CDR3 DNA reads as TGTGCCAGCAGCTTAGGACAGCCGGAGACCCAGTACTTC. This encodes CASSLGQPETQYF. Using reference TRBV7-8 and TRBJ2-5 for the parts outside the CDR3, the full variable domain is GAGVSQSPRYKVAKRGQDVALRCDPISGHVSLFWYQQALGQGPEFLTYFQNEAQLDKSGLPSDRFFAERPEGSVSTLKIQRTQQEDSAVYLCASSLGQPETQYFGPGTRLLVL.

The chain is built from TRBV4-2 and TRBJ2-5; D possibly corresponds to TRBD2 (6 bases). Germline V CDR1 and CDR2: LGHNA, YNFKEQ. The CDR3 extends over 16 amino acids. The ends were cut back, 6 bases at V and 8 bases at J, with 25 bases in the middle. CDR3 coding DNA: TGTGCCAGCAGTTCCTCGATGGACTACGGTGCTAATACCCAGTACTTC. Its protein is CASSSSMDYGANTQYF.